This TCR beta chain originates from a study of T cell repertoires in cytomegalovirus infection. About the research overall: Recently described HLA-C-restricted plus well-studied HLA-B-restricted CMV epitopes were used.

Looked up from germline, CDR1 is MGHDK and CDR2 is SYGVNS. The V segment lost 1 base and the J segment 8 bases; nucleotides outside the gene matches: 0. The CDR3 spans 12 residues. This clonotype was counted only a few times. The target antigen is unknown. TCRdb re-called the reads through MiXCR, storing one row per CDR3 protein. The repertoire holds approximately 910,000 distinct CDR3 sequences, with approximately 30% as singletons. This sequence originates from a human donor in good health (CMV status not recorded). Some clones in this sample may be carry-over from other donors' samples. The chain links TRBV25-1 to TRBJ2-3; 7 bases fit TRBD2. The material sequenced was cultured CD8+ T cells from PBMCs, taken from culture after CMV antigen stimulation. The CDR3 sequence is CASSEWEGTQYF. As DNA, the CDR3 is TGTGCCAGCAGTGAATGGGAGGGTACGCAGTATTTT.